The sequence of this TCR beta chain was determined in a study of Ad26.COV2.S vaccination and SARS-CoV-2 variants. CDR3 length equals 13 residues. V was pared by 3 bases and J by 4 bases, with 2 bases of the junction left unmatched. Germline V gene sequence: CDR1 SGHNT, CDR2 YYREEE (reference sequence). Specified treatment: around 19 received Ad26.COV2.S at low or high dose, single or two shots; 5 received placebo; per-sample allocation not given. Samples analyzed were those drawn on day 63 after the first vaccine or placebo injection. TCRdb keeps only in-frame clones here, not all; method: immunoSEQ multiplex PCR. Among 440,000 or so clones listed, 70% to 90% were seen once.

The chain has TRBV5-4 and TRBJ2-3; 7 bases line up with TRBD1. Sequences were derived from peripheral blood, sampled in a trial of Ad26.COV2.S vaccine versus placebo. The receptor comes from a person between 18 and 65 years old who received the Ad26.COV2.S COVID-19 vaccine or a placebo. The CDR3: CASSSQGADTQYF. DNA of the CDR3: TGTGCCAGCAGCTCTCAGGGGGCAGATACGCAGTATTTT.